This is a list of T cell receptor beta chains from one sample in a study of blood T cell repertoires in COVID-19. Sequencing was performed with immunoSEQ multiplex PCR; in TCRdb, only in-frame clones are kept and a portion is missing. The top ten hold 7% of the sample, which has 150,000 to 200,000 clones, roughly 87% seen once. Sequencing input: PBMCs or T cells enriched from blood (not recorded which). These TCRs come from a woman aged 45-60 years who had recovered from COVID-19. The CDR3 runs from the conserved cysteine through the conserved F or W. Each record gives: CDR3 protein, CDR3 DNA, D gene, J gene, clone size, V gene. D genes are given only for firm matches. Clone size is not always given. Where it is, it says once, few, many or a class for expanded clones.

CAISVTSGRWDTQYF TGTGCCATCAGTGTGACTAGCGGGAGATGGGATACGCAGTATTTT TRBD2 TRBJ2-3 - TRBV10-3
CASSPLGQGLGEKLFF TGTGCCAGCTCACCGCTCGGACAGGGCCTAGGGGAAAAACTGTTTTTT TRBD1 TRBJ1-4 - TRBV18
CASSFNSGPYEQYF TGTGCCAGCAGCTTCAATAGCGGGCCCTACGAGCAGTACTTC TRBD2 TRBJ2-7 - TRBV7-2
CASSVARLAGVRDTQYF TGTGCCAGCAGCGTAGCTCGTCTAGCGGGAGTCAGGGATACGCAGTATTTT TRBD2 TRBJ2-3 - TRBV9
CASSLSRGLDTYEQYF TGTGCCAGCAGCTTGAGCAGGGGGCTCGATACCTACGAGCAGTACTTC TRBD1 TRBJ2-7 - TRBV11-2
CARSSRLGTSGRRSGELFF TGTGCCAGAAGCTCGAGACTCGGGACTAGCGGGAGACGGTCCGGGGAGCTGTTTTTT TRBD2 TRBJ2-2 - TRBV5-3
CSASPSQGDVQPQHF TGCAGTGCTAGTCCCTCACAGGGTGATGTTCAGCCCCAGCATTTT - TRBJ1-5 few TRBV20-1
CASSPNFNELTRNEQFF TGCGCCAGCAGCCCGAACTTCAACGAATTGACTCGCAATGAGCAGTTCTTC - TRBJ2-1 - TRBV5-1
CASSSLAGGADTQYF TGTGCCAGCAGTTCACTAGCGGGAGGGGCAGATACGCAGTATTTT TRBD2 TRBJ2-3 - TRBV6-4
CASFDRGSYNSPLHF TGTGCCAGCTTCGACAGGGGCTCCTATAATTCACCCCTCCACTTT TRBD1 TRBJ1-6 - TRBV2
CASKAGTANTGELFF TGTGCCAGTAAGGCGGGCACGGCTAACACCGGGGAGCTGTTTTTT - TRBJ2-2 - TRBV19
CASSPKGEQSSPLHF TGTGCCAGCTCACCGAAGGGGGAACAGAGTTCACCCCTCCACTTT - TRBJ1-6 - TRBV18
CASSLEGDRGLEQYF TGCGCCAGCAGCTTGGAGGGGGACAGGGGGCTCGAGCAGTACTTC TRBD1 TRBJ2-7 - TRBV5-1
CASSIMDNQYYNEQFF TGTGCCAGTAGTATAATGGACAACCAATACTACAATGAGCAGTTCTTC - TRBJ2-1 - TRBV19
CASRPISGLNEQFF TGTGCCAGCAGACCCATCAGCGGACTTAATGAGCAGTTCTTC - TRBJ2-1 once TRBV7-2
CASSRSHGPQETQYF TGCGCCAGCAGCCGAAGCCATGGTCCCCAAGAGACCCAGTACTTC - TRBJ2-5 - TRBV4-3
CASSERGSTEAFF TGTGCCAGCAGCGAGAGGGGGAGCACTGAAGCTTTCTTT - TRBJ1-1 - TRBV11-1
CASSQNDRVGTEAFF TGTGCCAGCAGCCAGAATGACAGGGTTGGTACTGAAGCTTTCTTT TRBD1 TRBJ1-1 - TRBV4-2
CGGGDNYGYTF TGTGGAGGGGGAGATAACTATGGCTACACCTTC - TRBJ1-2 once TRBV2
CASSSQRGYEQYF TGCGCCAGCAGCTCTCAACGGGGTTACGAGCAGTACTTC - TRBJ2-7 - TRBV5-1
CASSYSRGIYGYTF TGTGCCAGCAGTTACTCTCGGGGAATCTATGGCTACACCTTC - TRBJ1-2 - TRBV6-5
CASSLIPSGLETQYF TGTGCCAGCAGCTTAATTCCTAGCGGGCTCGAGACCCAGTACTTC TRBD2 TRBJ2-5 - TRBV7-3
CASSERTGIFGEAFF TGCGCCAGCAGTGAACGGACAGGAATATTTGGTGAAGCTTTCTTT TRBD1 TRBJ1-1 - TRBV10-1
CASSIDRSGGSTDTQYF TGTGCCAGTAGTATAGATCGGAGCGGGGGAAGCACAGATACGCAGTATTTT TRBD2 TRBJ2-3 - TRBV19
CASSPVRHQGGLSYEQYF TGTGCCAGCTCACCAGTAAGACACCAGGGGGGCCTCTCCTACGAGCAGTACTTC - TRBJ2-7 - TRBV18
CASSLGRGSGTAEQFF TGTGCCAGCAGCTTAGGGCGTGGTAGCGGGACGGCTGAGCAGTTCTTC TRBD2 TRBJ2-1 - TRBV7-2
CASRPTGGTDTQYF TGTGCCAGTAGGCCGACAGGGGGAACAGATACGCAGTATTTT TRBD1 TRBJ2-3 - TRBV19
CASSPGQQNSPLHF TGTGCCAGCAGCCCAGGACAGCAGAATTCACCCCTCCACTTT - TRBJ1-6 once TRBV27
CASRGTGWDEKLFF TGTGCAAGTCGCGGGACAGGGTGGGATGAAAAACTGTTTTTT - TRBJ1-4 - TRBV12-2
CASRAGAMNTEAFF TGTGCCAGCAGGGCAGGGGCGATGAACACTGAAGCTTTCTTT - TRBJ1-1 - TRBV6-5
CASSKQGSYTEAFF TGTGCCAGCAGTAAACAGGGGTCGTACACTGAAGCTTTCTTT TRBD1 TRBJ1-1 - TRBV28
CASSIYETSGRVYNEQFF TGTGCCAGCAGCATATACGAAACTAGCGGGAGGGTATACAATGAGCAGTTCTTC - TRBJ2-1 - TRBV21-1
CSVGWVVYPTGWTYEQYF TGCAGCGTTGGTTGGGTTGTGTATCCGACAGGGTGGACCTACGAGCAGTACTTC TRBD1 TRBJ2-7 - TRBV29-1
CASSEPGLVVGEQYF TGTGCCAGTAGTGAGCCGGGACTAGTGGTGGGGGAGCAGTACTTC TRBD2 TRBJ2-7 - TRBV19
CASSPHRARDTGELFF TGCGCCAGCAGCCCCCACAGGGCGCGGGACACCGGGGAGCTGTTTTTT - TRBJ2-2 - TRBV5-1
CASSVAGGPDSGNTIYF TGTGCCAGCAGCGTAGCTGGGGGCCCGGACTCTGGAAACACCATATATTTT - TRBJ1-3 once TRBV9
CASSPWGGAEGYTEAFF TGTGCCAGCAGCCCGTGGGGCGGGGCAGAGGGGTACACTGAAGCTTTCTTT - TRBJ1-1 - TRBV13